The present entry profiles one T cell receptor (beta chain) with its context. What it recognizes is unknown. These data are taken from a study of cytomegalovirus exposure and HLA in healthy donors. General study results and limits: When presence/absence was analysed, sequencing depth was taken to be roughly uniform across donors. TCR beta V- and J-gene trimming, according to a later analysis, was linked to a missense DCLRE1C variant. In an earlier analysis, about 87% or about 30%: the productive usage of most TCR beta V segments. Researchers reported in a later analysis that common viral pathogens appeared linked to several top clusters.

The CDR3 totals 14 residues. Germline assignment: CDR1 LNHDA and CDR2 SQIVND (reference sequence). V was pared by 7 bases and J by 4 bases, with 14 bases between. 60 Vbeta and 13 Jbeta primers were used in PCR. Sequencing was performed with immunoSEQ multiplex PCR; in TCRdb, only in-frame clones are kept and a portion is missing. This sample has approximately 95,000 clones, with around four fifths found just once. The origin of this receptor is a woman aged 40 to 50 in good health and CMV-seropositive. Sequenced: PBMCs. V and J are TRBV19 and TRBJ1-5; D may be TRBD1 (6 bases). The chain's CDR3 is CASKPTGENQPQHF. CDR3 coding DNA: TGTGCCAGTAAACCGACAGGTGAGAATCAGCCCCAGCATTTT.